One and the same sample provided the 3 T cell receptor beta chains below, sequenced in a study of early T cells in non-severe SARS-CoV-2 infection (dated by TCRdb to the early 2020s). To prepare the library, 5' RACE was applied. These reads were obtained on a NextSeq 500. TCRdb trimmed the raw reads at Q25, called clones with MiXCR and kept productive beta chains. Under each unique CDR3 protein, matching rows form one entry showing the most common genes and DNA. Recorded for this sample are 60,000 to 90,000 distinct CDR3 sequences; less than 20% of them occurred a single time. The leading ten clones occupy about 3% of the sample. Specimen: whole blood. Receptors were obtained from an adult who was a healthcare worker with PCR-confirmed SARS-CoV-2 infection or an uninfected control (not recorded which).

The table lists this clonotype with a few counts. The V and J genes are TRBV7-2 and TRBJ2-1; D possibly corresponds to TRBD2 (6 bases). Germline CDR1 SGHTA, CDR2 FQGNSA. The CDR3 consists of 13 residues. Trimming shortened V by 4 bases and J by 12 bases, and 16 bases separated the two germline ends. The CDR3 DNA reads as TGTGCCAGCAGCTCCGCCAGACTAGAGTCGCAGTTCTTC. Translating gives CASSSARLESQFF. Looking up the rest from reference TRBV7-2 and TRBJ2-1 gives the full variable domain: GAGVSQSPSNKVTEKGKDVELRCDPISGHTALYWYRQSLGQGLEFLIYFQGNSAPDKSGLPSDRFSAERTGGSVSTLTIQRTQQEDSAVYLCASSSARLESQFFGPGTRLTVL.

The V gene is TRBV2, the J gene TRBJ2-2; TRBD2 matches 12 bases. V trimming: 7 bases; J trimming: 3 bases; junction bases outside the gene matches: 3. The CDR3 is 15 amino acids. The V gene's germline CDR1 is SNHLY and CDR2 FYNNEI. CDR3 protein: CASKGTSGHTGELFF. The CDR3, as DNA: TGTGCCAGCAAGGGGACTAGCGGGCACACCGGGGAGCTGTTTTTT.

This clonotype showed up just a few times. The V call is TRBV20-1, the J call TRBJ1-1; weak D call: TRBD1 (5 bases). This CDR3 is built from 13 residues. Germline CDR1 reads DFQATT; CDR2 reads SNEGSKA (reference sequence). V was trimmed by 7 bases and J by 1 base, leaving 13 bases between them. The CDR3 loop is CSVPAGGNTEAFF. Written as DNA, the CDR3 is TGCAGTGTCCCAGCGGGGGGGAACACTGAAGCTTTCTTT.